A single sample gave rise to the 30 T cell receptor beta chains below, sequenced in a study of blood T cell repertoires in COVID-19. The table came from immunoSEQ multiplex PCR; TCRdb's copy has only in-frame clones and leaves some out. Of 150,000 to 200,000 clones in the sample, 80% to 85% are singletons; the top ten hold roughly 8%. Sequenced input: PBMCs or T cells enriched from blood (not recorded which). The receptors stem from a woman between 45 and 60 years old who had recovered from COVID-19.

The rearrangement joins TRBV6-5 to TRBJ2-5, with D perhaps TRBD1 (6 bases). The ends were cut back, 7 bases at V and 2 bases at J, with 17 bases in the middle. This CDR3 has 15 amino acids. Germline V gene lookup returns CDR1 MNHEY and CDR2 SVGAGI. CDR3 amino acids: CASMNGTPLQETQYF. As DNA, the CDR3 is TGTGCCAGCATGAACGGGACACCATTGCAAGAGACCCAGTACTTC.

V and J are TRBV6-1 and TRBJ2-7; 9 bases align to TRBD2. CDR1 MNHNS and CDR2 SASEGT come from the germline V gene. Losses at the gene ends were 3 bases for V and 0 bases for J; bases not matched to a gene: 12. The CDR3 consists of 18 residues. CDR3 amino acids: CASSELLAGTTSSYEQYF. CDR3 nucleotide sequence: TGTGCCAGCAGTGAGTTACTAGCGGGTACAACCTCCTCCTACGAGCAGTACTTC.

The rearrangement links TRBV6-5 to TRBJ2-1, with 8 nucleotides matching TRBD1. The V and J ends lost 5 bases and 6 bases, in that order; junction bases with no gene match: 6. CDR1 and CDR2 (germline): MNHEY, SVGAGI. The CDR3 is 14 residues long. The CDR3 spells CASSTRTGRNEQFF. The DNA for the CDR3 is TGTGCCAGCAGTACCCGGACAGGGCGCAATGAGCAGTTCTTC.

The rearrangement uses TRBV25-1 and TRBJ2-1; D perhaps matches TRBD2 (6 bases). This CDR3 comprises 12 residues. Germline V CDR1 and CDR2: MGHDK, SYGVNS. V was cut by 10 bases and J by 6 bases, with 13 bases left in between. CDR3 region: CATSGDPNEQFF. For the CDR3, the DNA is TGTGCCACTTCGGGAGACCCCAATGAGCAGTTCTTC.

The V and J genes are TRBV10-2 and TRBJ2-5; 10 nucleotides agree with TRBD2. The CDR3 is 16 amino acids. CDR1 is WSHSY and CDR2 is SAAADI in the germline V gene. After removal of 6 bases from V and 3 bases from J, the junction contained 10 bases not matched to a gene. CDR3 sequence reads: CASRASQRGGEETQYF. The CDR3 nucleotides are TGCGCCAGCAGGGCGTCTCAGCGGGGGGGGGAAGAGACCCAGTACTTC.

This chain joins TRBV5-4 and TRBJ1-1; D is ambiguous. The V gene lost 1 base and the J gene lost 1 base, with 14 bases spanning the gap. The CDR3 length is 16 residues. From germline, CDR1 is SGHNT and CDR2 YYREEE (reference sequence). CDR3 sequence reads: CASSLTGFRRNTEAFF. The CDR3 DNA is TGTGCCAGCAGCTTGACGGGGTTCCGTAGGAACACTGAAGCTTTCTTT.

J is TRBJ1-6 and V is TRBV28; D gene ambiguous. CDR1 and CDR2 from the germline V gene are MDHEN and SYDVKM. With 8 bases removed from V and 10 bases from J, the gap between germline ends came to 18 bases. This CDR3 has 14 amino acids. The CDR3 DNA reads as TGTGCCAGCCGATCGGCGGCAAGAGGATCACCCCTCCACTTT. Translating gives CASRSAARGSPLHF.

The rearrangement uses TRBV11-2 and TRBJ2-5; weak D call: TRBD1 (5 bases). The CDR3 totals 16 residues. Germline lookup yields CDR1 SGHAT and CDR2 FQNNGV. The V and J ends lost 1 base and 5 bases respectively, with 17 bases between them. The CDR3 region is CASSLVAGLIGETQYF. The CDR3 DNA follows: TGTGCCAGCAGCTTAGTCGCAGGGCTGATCGGGGAGACCCAGTACTTC.

This clone was found a few times. J is TRBJ2-5 and V is TRBV4-1, with 8 bases aligning to TRBD2. The CDR3 is 16 amino acids. Trimming removed 0 bases from V and 3 bases from J; junction bases left unmatched: 6. Germline V gene lookup returns CDR1 MGHRA and CDR2 YSYEKL. The CDR3 is CASSQEGTRREETQYF. The CDR3 nucleotides read TGCGCCAGCAGCCAAGAAGGGACTAGGAGGGAAGAGACCCAGTACTTC.

This chain joins TRBV28 and TRBJ2-5; D is undetermined. This CDR3 has 13 residues. Trimming pared 8 bases from V and 5 bases from J, leaving 15 bases between. Germline V gene sequence: CDR1 MDHEN, CDR2 SYDVKM. CDR3 region: CASSRVSPETQYF. DNA of the CDR3: TGTGCCAGCTCTCGAGTATCTCCGGAGACCCAGTACTTC.

The genes are TRBV7-6 and TRBJ2-7; possible D gene TRBD1, 6 bases. Germline V gives CDR1 SGHVS, CDR2 FNYEAQ. This CDR3 is built from 14 residues. V shed 3 bases and J shed 3 bases, with 12 bases lying between them. The CDR3, as DNA: TGTGCCAGCAGCTTCCCCCCGACAGGCTACGAGCAGTACTTC. Translating it yields CASSFPPTGYEQYF.

This clone was observed a single time. The V call is TRBV29-1, the J call TRBJ2-3; 9 nucleotides match TRBD1. V gave up 4 bases and J gave up 1 base; unmatched junction bases: 15. CDR1 and CDR2 from the germline V gene are SQVTM and ANQGSEA. The CDR3 has 18 amino acids. CDR3 sequence reads: CSVVYFLGQGEGTDTQYF. The CDR3, as DNA: TGCAGCGTTGTATATTTTCTGGGACAGGGAGAGGGCACAGATACGCAGTATTTT.

This clone was observed once. The chain links TRBV6-5 to TRBJ1-3, with D uncertain. Germline V gives CDR1 MNHEY, CDR2 SVGAGI. V was shortened by 4 bases and J by 2 bases, with 3 bases between the two germline ends. The CDR3 is made up of 12 amino acids. CDR3 region: CASSSAGNTIYF. Written as DNA, the CDR3 is TGTGCCAGCAGTTCGGCTGGAAACACCATATATTTT.

This chain uses TRBV3-1 (or the pseudogene TRBV3-2) with TRBJ1-2; D may be TRBD1 (6 bases). V was pared by 6 bases and J by 2 bases, with 7 bases between. There are 12 residues in the CDR3. Germline CDR1 and CDR2: LGHDT and YNNKEL (reference sequence). The CDR3 loop reads CASSGTNYGYTF. CDR3 nucleotide sequence: TGTGCCAGCAGTGGGACAAACTATGGCTACACCTTC.

This rearrangement joins TRBV11-2 to TRBJ1-5, with D maybe TRBD1 (5 bases). The CDR3 spans 14 residues. The ends were cut back, 5 bases at V and 3 bases at J, with 11 bases in the middle. Germline CDR1 is SGHAT and CDR2 is FQNNGV. CDR3 protein: CASSQDSLNQPQHF. DNA for the CDR3: TGTGCCAGCAGCCAAGACAGTCTCAATCAGCCCCAGCATTTT.

The genes are TRBV18 and TRBJ1-1, with 11 positions matching TRBD1. Trimming at V came to 6 bases and at J to 6 bases, leaving 6 bases not matched to a gene. Germline V CDR1 and CDR2: KGHSH, LQKENI. The CDR3 is made up of 14 amino acids. The CDR3 DNA reads TGTGCCAGCTCGCTGGGACAGGGGGTTTCTGAAGCTTTCTTT. Translated, it gives CASSLGQGVSEAFF.

The gene calls are TRBV18 and TRBJ2-2, with TRBD2 as a possible D gene (5 bases). The CDR3 length is 16 residues. Per germline, CDR1 KGHSH and CDR2 LQKENI. Between the trimmed V and J ends, which lost 0 bases and 7 bases, there was a span of 15 bases. The CDR3 DNA follows: TGTGCCAGCTCACCACCTAACCGGAGGAGTGGCGGGGAGCTGTTTTTT. Translated, it gives CASSPPNRRSGGELFF.

This clone was found many times. DNA for the CDR3: TGCAGCGTCGACGGGACAGGGTCAGATACGCAGTATTTT. As protein: CSVDGTGSDTQYF. The chain carries TRBV29-1 and TRBJ2-3; 9 bases fit TRBD1. J gave up 4 bases and V 6 bases, and 5 bases lay outside the gene matches. Per the germline V gene, CDR1 is SQVTM and CDR2 is ANQGSEA. This CDR3 contains 13 residues.

This clone was detected only once. V and J are TRBV27 and TRBJ2-1; D may be TRBD2 (6 bases). Germline loops: CDR1 MNHEY, CDR2 SMNVEV (reference sequence). V gave up 7 bases and J gave up 14 bases, with 21 bases separating them. The CDR3 consists of 13 residues. The CDR3 region has the DNA TGTGCCAGCACCTTTACCGGGAGTCCGAGCGAGTTCTTC. Its protein product is CASTFTGSPSEFF.

This clone was counted a single time. This chain joins TRBV28 and TRBJ1-5; D might be TRBD1 (6 bases). V was pared by 7 bases and J by 2 bases, with 15 bases between. Per germline, CDR1 MDHEN and CDR2 SYDVKM. The CDR3 length is 15 residues. For the CDR3, the DNA is TGTGCCAGCAATATTCCAGGGGTCGGCAATCAGCCCCAGCATTTT. Its protein product is CASNIPGVGNQPQHF.

This clone was observed a handful of times. The J gene is TRBJ1-1, the V gene TRBV3-1 (or the pseudogene TRBV3-2); tentative D call: TRBD1 (6 bases). Trimming shortened V by 4 bases and J by 1 base, and 19 bases separated the two germline ends. The CDR3 is 17 residues long. Germline loops: CDR1 LGHDT, CDR2 YNNKEL (reference sequence). CDR3 residues: CASSPKRRDNRNTEAFF. CDR3 DNA: TGTGCCAGCAGCCCAAAACGCCGGGACAACCGGAACACTGAAGCTTTCTTT.

The rearrangement links TRBV7-2 to TRBJ1-2; no clear D gene. Trimming left V 1 base short and J 8 bases short, with 14 bases between. Germline V gene data show CDR1 as SGHTA and CDR2 as FQGNSA. There are 14 residues in the CDR3. CDR3 sequence reads: CASSLDLGVGGYTF. The CDR3 DNA is TGTGCCAGCAGCTTAGATTTGGGAGTCGGGGGCTACACCTTC.

V usage is TRBV7-2 and J usage is TRBJ2-3; D is unclear. The CDR3 length is 13 residues. Between the trimmed V and J ends, which lost 4 bases and 2 bases, there was a span of 7 bases. The germline CDR1 and CDR2 sequences are SGHTA and FQGNSA. The CDR3 protein is CASSWPSTDTQYF. Written as DNA, the CDR3 is TGTGCCAGCAGCTGGCCCTCCACAGATACGCAGTATTTT. The full variable domain, rest sourced from reference TRBV7-2 and TRBJ2-3, is GAGVSQSPSNKVTEKGKDVELRCDPISGHTALYWYRQSLGQGLEFLIYFQGNSAPDKSGLPSDRFSAERTGGSVSTLTIQRTQQEDSAVYLCASSWPSTDTQYFGPGTRLTVL.

This rearrangement joins TRBV7-9 to TRBJ2-2; D unresolved. V lost 3 bases and J lost 4, with 9 bases in between. Looked up from germline, CDR1 is SEHNR and CDR2 is FQNEAQ (reference sequence). The CDR3 has 14 residues. The CDR3 region is CASSFQSGTGELFF. The CDR3 DNA reads TGTGCCAGCAGCTTCCAGTCTGGCACCGGGGAGCTGTTTTTT.

V and J are TRBV28 and TRBJ1-2; D gene ambiguous. CDR3 size: 12 residues. V was pared by 10 bases and J by 10 bases, with 19 bases between. The germline V gene has CDR1 MDHEN and CDR2 SYDVKM. In DNA form, the CDR3 reads TGTGCCATAAATGGGGAGGCGACAATCTACACCTTC. Protein: CAINGEATIYTF.

The V call is TRBV19, the J call TRBJ1-2; TRBD1 matches at 10 bases. The CDR3 has 17 amino acids. In germline, CDR1 is LNHDA, CDR2 SQIVND (reference sequence). V lost 5 bases to trimming and J lost 2 bases; unmatched junction nucleotides: 11. Written as DNA, the CDR3 is TGTGCCAGTAGTGATCCCCAAGGACAGGGGGAAAACTATGGCTACACCTTC. Residues: CASSDPQGQGENYGYTF.

V is TRBV5-4 and J is TRBJ1-3; TRBD1 matches at 9 bases. V shed 4 bases, J shed 3 bases, and the junction held 5 bases outside the gene matches. Germline lookup yields CDR1 SGHNT and CDR2 YYREEE (reference sequence). There are 15 residues in the CDR3. The CDR3 protein is CASSPGQGLGNTIYF. CDR3 nucleotides: TGTGCCAGCAGCCCTGGACAGGGGCTTGGAAACACCATATATTTT.

The chain has TRBV7-9 and TRBJ2-6, with a possible D match to TRBD1 (5 bases). Trimming removed 5 bases from V and 4 bases from J, with 12 bases in between. Germline V gives CDR1 SEHNR, CDR2 FQNEAQ (reference sequence). The CDR3 contains 15 residues. CDR3: CASSAGFEGANVLTF. CDR3 nucleotides: TGTGCCAGCAGCGCAGGGTTTGAAGGGGCCAACGTCCTGACTTTC.

This clone was seen ten or more times. This chain joins TRBV19 and TRBJ2-5; D is perhaps TRBD2 (5 bases). The V and J ends lost 0 bases and 5 bases respectively, with 13 bases between them. CDR1 is LNHDA, CDR2 SQIVND, per germline (reference sequence). The CDR3 totals 15 residues. The CDR3 DNA reads TGTGCCAGTAGTATAGATCCAGACTATGGGGAGACCCAGTACTTC. Amino acids: CASSIDPDYGETQYF. Using reference TRBV19 and TRBJ2-5 for the parts outside the CDR3, the full variable domain is DGGITQSPKYLFRKEGQNVTLSCEQNLNHDAMYWYRQDPGQGLRLIYYSQIVNDFQKGDIAEGYSVSREKKESFPLTVTSAQKNPTAFYLCASSIDPDYGETQYFGPGTRLLVL.

This clone was observed a handful of times. The V and J genes are TRBV10-3 and TRBJ2-7, with 12 bases identical to TRBD2. Per germline, CDR1 ENHRY and CDR2 SYGVKD. The CDR3 runs to 16 residues. The V segment lost 0 bases and the J segment 3 bases; nucleotides outside the gene matches: 3. In nucleotides, the CDR3 is TGTGCCATCAGTGAGTCCTCTAGCGGGAGGGGCTACGAGCAGTACTTC. This codes for CAISESSSGRGYEQYF.